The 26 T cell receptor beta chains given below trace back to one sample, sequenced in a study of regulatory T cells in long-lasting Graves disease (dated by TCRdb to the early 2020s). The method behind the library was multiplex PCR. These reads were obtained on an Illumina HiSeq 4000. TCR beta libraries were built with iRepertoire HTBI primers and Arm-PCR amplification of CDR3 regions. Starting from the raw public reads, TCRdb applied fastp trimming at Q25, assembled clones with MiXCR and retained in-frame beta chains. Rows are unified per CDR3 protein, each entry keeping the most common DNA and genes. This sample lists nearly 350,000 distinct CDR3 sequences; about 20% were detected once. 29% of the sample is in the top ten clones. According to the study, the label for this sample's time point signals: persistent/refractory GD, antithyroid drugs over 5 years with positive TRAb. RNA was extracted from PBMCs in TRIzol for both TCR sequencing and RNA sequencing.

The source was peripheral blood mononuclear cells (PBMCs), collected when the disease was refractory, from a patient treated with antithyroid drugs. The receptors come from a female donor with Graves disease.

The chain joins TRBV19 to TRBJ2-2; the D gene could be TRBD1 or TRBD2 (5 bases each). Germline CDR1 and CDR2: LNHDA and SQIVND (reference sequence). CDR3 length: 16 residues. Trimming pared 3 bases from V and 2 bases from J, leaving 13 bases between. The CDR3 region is CASSMTGRGNTGELFF. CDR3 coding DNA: TGTGCCAGTAGTATGACGGGACGGGGAAACACCGGGGAGCTGTTTTTT.

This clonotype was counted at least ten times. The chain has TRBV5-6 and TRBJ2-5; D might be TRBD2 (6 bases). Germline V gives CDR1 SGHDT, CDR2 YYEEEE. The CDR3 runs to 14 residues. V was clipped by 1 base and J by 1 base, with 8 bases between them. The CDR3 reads CASSLWGLQETQYF. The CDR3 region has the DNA TGTGCCAGCAGCTTGTGGGGACTCCAAGAGACCCAGTACTTC.

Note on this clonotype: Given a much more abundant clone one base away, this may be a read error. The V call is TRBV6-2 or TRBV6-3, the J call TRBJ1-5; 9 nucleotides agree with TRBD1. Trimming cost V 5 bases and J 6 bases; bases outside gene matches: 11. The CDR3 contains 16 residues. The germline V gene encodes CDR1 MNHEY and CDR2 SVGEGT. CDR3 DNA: TGTGCCAGCAGTGACTTACCCGGGACAGGGTGTCAGCCCCAGCATTTT. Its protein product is CASSDLPGTGCQPQHF.

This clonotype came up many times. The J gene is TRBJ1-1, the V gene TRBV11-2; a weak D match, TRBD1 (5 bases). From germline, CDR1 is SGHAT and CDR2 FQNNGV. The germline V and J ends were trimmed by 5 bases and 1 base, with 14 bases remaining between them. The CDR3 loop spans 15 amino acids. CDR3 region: CASSTQRGKNTEAFF. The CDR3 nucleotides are TGTGCCAGCAGCACACAAAGGGGCAAGAACACTGAAGCTTTCTTT.

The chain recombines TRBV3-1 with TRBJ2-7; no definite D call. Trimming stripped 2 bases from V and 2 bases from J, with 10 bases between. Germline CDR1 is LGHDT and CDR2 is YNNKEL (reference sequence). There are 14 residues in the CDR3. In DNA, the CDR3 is TGTGCCAGCAGCCAATCCCGGACCCCCTACGAGCAGTACTTC. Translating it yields CASSQSRTPYEQYF.

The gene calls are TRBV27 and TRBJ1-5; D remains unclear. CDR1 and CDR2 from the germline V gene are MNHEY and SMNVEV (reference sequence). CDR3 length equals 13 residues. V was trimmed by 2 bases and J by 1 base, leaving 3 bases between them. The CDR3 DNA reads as TGTGCCAGCAGTTTACCCAGCAATCAGCCCCAGCATTTT. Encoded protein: CASSLPSNQPQHF.

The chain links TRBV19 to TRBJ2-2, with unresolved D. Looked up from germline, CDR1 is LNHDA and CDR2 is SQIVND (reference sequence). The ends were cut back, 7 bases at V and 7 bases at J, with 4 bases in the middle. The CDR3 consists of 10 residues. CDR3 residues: CASIGGELFF. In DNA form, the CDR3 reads TGTGCCAGTATAGGCGGGGAGCTGTTTTTT.

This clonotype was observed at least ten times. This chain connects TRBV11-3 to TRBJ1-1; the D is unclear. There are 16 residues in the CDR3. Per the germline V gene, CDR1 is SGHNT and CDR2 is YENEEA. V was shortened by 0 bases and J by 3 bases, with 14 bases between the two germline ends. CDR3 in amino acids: CASSLDLMGGYTEAFF. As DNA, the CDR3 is TGTGCCAGCAGCTTAGATCTTATGGGCGGGTACACTGAAGCTTTCTTT.

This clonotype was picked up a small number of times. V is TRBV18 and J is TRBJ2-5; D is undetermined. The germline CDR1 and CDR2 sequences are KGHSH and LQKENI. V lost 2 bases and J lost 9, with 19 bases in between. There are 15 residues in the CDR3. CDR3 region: CASSPSAAAIGAQYF. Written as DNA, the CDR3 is TGTGCCAGCTCACCAAGCGCGGCCGCGATTGGTGCCCAGTACTTC.

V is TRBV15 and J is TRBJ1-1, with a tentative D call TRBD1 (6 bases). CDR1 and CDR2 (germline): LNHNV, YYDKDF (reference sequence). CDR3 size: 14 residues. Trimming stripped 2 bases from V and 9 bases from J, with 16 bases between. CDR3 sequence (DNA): TGTGCCACCAGCAGATTAGGGGACAAGTTAAAAGCTTTCTTT. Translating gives CATSRLGDKLKAFF.

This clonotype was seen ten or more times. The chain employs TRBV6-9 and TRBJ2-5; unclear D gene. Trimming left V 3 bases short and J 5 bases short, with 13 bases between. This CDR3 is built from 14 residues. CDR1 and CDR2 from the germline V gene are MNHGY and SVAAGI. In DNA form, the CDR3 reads TGTGCCAGCAGTTACTCGAAAGGGCCGGAGACCCAGTACTTC. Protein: CASSYSKGPETQYF.

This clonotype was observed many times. CDR3 region: CASSLGGWDSSYEQYF. CDR3 nucleotide sequence: TGTGCCAGCAGCTTAGGGGGTTGGGACAGCTCCTACGAGCAGTACTTC. This chain links TRBV7-2 with TRBJ2-7; 7 nucleotides match TRBD1. The J segment lost 0 bases and the V segment lost 1 base, leaving 6 bases of the junction unmatched. The CDR3 has 16 residues. Germline V gives CDR1 SGHTA, CDR2 FQGNSA. Looking up the rest from reference TRBV7-2 and TRBJ2-7 gives the full variable domain: GAGVSQSPSNKVTEKGKDVELRCDPISGHTALYWYRQSLGQGLEFLIYFQGNSAPDKSGLPSDRFSAERTGGSVSTLTIQRTQQEDSAVYLCASSLGGWDSSYEQYFGPGTRLTVT.

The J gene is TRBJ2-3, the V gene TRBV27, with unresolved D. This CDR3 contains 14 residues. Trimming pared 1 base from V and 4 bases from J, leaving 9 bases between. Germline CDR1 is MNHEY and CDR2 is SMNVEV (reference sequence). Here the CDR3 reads CASSLWSLSDTQYF. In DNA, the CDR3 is TGTGCCAGCAGTTTATGGTCCTTATCAGATACGCAGTATTTT.

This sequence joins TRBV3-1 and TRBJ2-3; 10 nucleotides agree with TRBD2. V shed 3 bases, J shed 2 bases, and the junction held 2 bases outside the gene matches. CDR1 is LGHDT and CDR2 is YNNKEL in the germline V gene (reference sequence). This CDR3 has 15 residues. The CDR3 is CASSHSGRITDTQYF. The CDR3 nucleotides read TGTGCCAGCAGCCATAGCGGGAGGATCACAGATACGCAGTATTTT.

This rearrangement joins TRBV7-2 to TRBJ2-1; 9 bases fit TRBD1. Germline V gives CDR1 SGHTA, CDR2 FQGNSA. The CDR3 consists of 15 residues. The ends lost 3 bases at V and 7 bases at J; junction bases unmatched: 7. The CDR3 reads CASSFDRGSRNEQFF. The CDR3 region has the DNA TGTGCCAGCAGCTTCGACAGGGGGTCGAGGAATGAGCAGTTCTTC.

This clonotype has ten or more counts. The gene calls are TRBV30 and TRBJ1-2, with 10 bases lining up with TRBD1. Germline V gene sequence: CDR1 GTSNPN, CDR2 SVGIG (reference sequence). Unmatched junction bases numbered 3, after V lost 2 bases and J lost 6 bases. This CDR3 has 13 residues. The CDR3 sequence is CAWSLTGGDGYTF. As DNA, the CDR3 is TGTGCCTGGAGTTTGACAGGGGGCGATGGCTACACCTTC.

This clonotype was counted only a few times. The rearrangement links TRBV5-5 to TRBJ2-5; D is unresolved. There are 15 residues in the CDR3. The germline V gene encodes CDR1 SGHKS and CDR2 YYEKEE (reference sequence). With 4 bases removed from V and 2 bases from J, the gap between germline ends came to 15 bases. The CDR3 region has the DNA TGTGCCAGCAGCCGTCCAAGGCCCCCACAAGAGACCCAGTACTTC. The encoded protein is CASSRPRPPQETQYF.

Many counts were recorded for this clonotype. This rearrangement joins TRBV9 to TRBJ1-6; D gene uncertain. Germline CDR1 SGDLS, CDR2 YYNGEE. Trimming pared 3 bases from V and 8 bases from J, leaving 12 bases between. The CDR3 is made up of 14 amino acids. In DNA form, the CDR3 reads TGTGCCAGCAGCGCGCACCCGGGCGATTCACCCCTCCACTTT. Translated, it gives CASSAHPGDSPLHF.

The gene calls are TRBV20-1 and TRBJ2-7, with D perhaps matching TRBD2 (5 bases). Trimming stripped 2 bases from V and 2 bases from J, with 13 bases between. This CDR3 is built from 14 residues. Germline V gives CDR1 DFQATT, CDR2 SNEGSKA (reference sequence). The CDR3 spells CSARSGLKTYEQYF. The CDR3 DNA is TGCAGTGCTAGATCCGGACTTAAAACCTACGAGCAGTACTTC.

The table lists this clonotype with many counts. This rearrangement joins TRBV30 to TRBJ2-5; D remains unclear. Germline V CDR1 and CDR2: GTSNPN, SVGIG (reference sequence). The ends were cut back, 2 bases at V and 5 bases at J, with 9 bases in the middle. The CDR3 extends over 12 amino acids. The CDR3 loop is CAWSRLSETQYF. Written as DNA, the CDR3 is TGTGCCTGGAGTAGGCTATCGGAGACCCAGTACTTC.

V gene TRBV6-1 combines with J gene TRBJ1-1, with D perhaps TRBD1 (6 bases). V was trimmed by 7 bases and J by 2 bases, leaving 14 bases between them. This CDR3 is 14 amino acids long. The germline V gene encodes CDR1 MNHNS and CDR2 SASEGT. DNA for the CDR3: TGTGCCAGCACCCAAGGACAGAGCAACACTGAAGCTTTCTTT. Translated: CASTQGQSNTEAFF.

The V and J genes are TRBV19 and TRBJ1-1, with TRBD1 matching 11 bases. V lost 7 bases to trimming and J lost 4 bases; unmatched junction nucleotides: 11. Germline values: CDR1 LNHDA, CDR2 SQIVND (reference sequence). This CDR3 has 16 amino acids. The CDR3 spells CASTNRDRGYSTEAFF. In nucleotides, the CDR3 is TGTGCCAGTACTAACCGGGACAGGGGGTACAGCACTGAAGCTTTCTTT.

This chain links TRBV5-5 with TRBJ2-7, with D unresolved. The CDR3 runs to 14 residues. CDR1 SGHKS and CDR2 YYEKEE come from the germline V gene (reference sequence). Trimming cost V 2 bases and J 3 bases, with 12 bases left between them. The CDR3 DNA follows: TGTGCCAGCAGCTTTGCAGGCCTCTACTACGAGCAGTACTTC. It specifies CASSFAGLYYEQYF.

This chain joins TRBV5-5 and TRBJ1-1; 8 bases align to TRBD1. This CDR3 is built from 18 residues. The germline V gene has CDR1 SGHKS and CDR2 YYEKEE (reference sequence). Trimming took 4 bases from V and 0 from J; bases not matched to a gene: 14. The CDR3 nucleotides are TGTGCCAGCAGCCTAGGGAATCTGGGACAGGCGATGAACACTGAAGCTTTCTTT. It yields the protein CASSLGNLGQAMNTEAFF.

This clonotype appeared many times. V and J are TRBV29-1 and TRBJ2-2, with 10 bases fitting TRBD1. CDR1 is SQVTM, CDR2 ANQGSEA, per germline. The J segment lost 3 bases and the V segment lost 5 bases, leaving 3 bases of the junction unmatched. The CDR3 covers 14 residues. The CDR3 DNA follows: TGCAGCGTTAGGACAGGGGGTCACACCGGGGAGCTGTTTTTT. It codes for CSVRTGGHTGELFF.

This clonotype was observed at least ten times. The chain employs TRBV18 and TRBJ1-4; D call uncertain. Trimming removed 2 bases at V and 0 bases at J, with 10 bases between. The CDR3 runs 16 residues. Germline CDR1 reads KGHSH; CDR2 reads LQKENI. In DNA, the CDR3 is TGTGCCAGCTCACCAAAGTACCCTGCAACTAATGAAAAACTGTTTTTT. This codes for CASSPKYPATNEKLFF. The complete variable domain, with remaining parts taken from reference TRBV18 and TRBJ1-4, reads NAGVMQNPRHLVRRRGQEARLRCSPMKGHSHVYWYRQLPEEGLKFMVYLQKENIIDESGMPKERFSAEFPKEGPSILRIQQVVRGDSAAYFCASSPKYPATNEKLFFGSGTQLSVL.